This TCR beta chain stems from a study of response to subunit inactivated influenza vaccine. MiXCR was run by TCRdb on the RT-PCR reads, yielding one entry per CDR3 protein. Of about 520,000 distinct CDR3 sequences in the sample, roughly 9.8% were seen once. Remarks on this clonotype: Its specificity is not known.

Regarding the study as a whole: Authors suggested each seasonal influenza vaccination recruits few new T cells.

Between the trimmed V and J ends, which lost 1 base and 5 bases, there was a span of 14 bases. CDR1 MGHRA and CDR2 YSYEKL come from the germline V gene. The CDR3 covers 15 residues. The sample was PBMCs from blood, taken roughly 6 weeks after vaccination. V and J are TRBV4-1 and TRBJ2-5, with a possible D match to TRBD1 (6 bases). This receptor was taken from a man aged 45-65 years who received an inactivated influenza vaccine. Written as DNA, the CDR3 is TGCGCCAGCAGCCAAGCAAACAGGGAAGTGGAGACCCAGTACTTC. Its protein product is CASSQANREVETQYF.